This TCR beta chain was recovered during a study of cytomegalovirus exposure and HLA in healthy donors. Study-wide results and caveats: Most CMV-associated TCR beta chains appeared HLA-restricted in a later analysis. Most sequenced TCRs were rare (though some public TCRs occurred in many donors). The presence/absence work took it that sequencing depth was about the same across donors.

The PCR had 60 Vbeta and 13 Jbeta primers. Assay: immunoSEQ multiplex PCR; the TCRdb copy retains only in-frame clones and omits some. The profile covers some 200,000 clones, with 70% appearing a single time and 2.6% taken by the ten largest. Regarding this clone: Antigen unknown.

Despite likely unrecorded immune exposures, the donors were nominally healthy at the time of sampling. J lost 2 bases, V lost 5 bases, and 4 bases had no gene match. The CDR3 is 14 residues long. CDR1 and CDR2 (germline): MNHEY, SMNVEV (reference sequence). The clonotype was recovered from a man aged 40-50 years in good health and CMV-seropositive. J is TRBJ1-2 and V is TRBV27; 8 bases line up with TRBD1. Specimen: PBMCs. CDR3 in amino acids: CASSPRDRNYGYTF. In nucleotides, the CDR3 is TGTGCCAGCAGTCCCCGGGACAGGAACTATGGCTACACCTTC.